The 8 T cell receptor beta chains below come from one sample, sequenced in a study of T cell responses to AZD1222 COVID-19 vaccine. TCRdb keeps only in-frame clones here, not all; method: immunoSEQ multiplex PCR. The sample holds some 150,000 clones, 92% seen once. Sequences were derived from peripheral blood, sampled on day 0 of AZD1222 vaccination. The receptors shown here come from an adult in good health.

J is TRBJ2-7 and V is TRBV14; D possibly corresponds to TRBD2 (6 bases). V was clipped by 0 bases and J by 4 bases, with 13 bases between them. CDR3 length equals 15 residues. The germline gives CDR1 SGHDN, CDR2 FVKESK. The CDR3: CASSQELVAAYEQYF. CDR3 nucleotide sequence: TGTGCCAGCAGCCAAGAATTAGTAGCGGCATACGAGCAGTACTTC.

V usage is TRBV5-1 and J usage is TRBJ2-7; 7 nucleotides line up with TRBD1. The germline CDR1 and CDR2 sequences are SGHRS and YFSETQ. V dropped 3 bases and J dropped 5; count of bases not matched to a gene: 8. The CDR3 contains 14 residues. In DNA form, the CDR3 reads TGCGCCAGCAGCTGGGCTGACAGGGACGACGAGCAGTACTTC. Amino acid sequence: CASSWADRDDEQYF.

V is TRBV5-4 and J is TRBJ2-1; D ambiguous. Trimming pared 3 bases from V and 6 bases from J, leaving 13 bases between. The CDR3 is 14 residues long. The V gene's germline CDR1 is SGHNT and CDR2 YYREEE (reference sequence). The CDR3 protein is CASSSRTLTNEQFF. The CDR3 DNA reads as TGTGCCAGCAGCTCTAGGACCCTCACCAATGAGCAGTTCTTC.

The J gene is TRBJ1-5, the V gene TRBV7-2; D gene unclear. Germline assignment: CDR1 SGHTA and CDR2 FQGNSA. Trimming took off 5 bases at V and 2 bases at J, with 7 bases between the two ends. CDR3 length equals 13 residues. The CDR3 spells CASSADGNQPQHF. CDR3 nucleotides: TGTGCCAGCAGCGCGGACGGCAATCAGCCCCAGCATTTT. Drawing the rest from reference TRBV7-2 and TRBJ1-5, the complete variable domain is GAGVSQSPSNKVTEKGKDVELRCDPISGHTALYWYRQSLGQGLEFLIYFQGNSAPDKSGLPSDRFSAERTGGSVSTLTIQRTQQEDSAVYLCASSADGNQPQHFGDGTRLSIL.

This clone was counted many times. The chain is built from TRBV7-6 and TRBJ2-5, with D possibly matching TRBD2 (6 bases). CDR3 size: 13 residues. Trimming left V 8 bases short and J 4 bases short, with 14 bases between. The germline V gene has CDR1 SGHVS and CDR2 FNYEAQ. CDR3 loop: CASVRRVGETQYF. The DNA of the CDR3 is TGTGCCAGCGTAAGGAGGGTAGGAGAGACCCAGTACTTC.

The chain has TRBV28 and TRBJ1-2, with 9 nucleotides matching TRBD1. The CDR3 runs to 16 residues. The germline CDR1 and CDR2 sequences are MDHEN and SYDVKM. With V trimmed by 7 bases and J by 4 bases, 13 bases remained unmatched. The CDR3 loop is CASTTPGQGVRYGYTF. The CDR3 coding sequence is TGTGCCAGCACCACCCCGGGACAGGGCGTGCGCTATGGCTACACCTTC.

J is TRBJ2-7 and V is TRBV4-1; TRBD1 agrees at 8 bases. There are 15 residues in the CDR3. Looked up from germline, CDR1 is MGHRA and CDR2 is YSYEKL. The V and J ends lost 4 bases and 3 bases, in that order; junction bases with no gene match: 8. The CDR3 region has the DNA TGCGCCAGCAGCCCCCTTGACAGGGGCCGCTACGAGCAGTACTTC. Its translation is CASSPLDRGRYEQYF.

The rearrangement uses TRBV19 and TRBJ1-2; D perhaps matches TRBD1 (6 bases). The CDR3 has 13 amino acids. Germline CDR1 reads LNHDA; CDR2 reads SQIVND (reference sequence). Between the trimmed V and J ends, which lost 3 bases and 4 bases, there was a span of 9 bases. CDR3 sequence (DNA): TGTGCCAGTAGTATCACAGGGTCCTATGGCTACACCTTC. This gives the protein CASSITGSYGYTF. The variable domain in full, completed from reference TRBV19 and TRBJ1-2, reads DGGITQSPKYLFRKEGQNVTLSCEQNLNHDAMYWYRQDPGQGLRLIYYSQIVNDFQKGDIAEGYSVSREKKESFPLTVTSAQKNPTAFYLCASSITGSYGYTFGSGTRLTVV.